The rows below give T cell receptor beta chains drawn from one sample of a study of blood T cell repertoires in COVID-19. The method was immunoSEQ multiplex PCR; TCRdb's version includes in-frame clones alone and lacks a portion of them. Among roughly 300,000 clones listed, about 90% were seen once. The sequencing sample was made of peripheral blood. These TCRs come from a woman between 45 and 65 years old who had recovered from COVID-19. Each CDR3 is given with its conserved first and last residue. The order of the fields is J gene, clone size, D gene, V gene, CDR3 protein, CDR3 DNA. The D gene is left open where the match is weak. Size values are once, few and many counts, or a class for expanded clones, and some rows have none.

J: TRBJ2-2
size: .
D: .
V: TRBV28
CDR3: CASMNRDTGELFF
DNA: TGTGCCAGCATGAACAGGGACACCGGGGAGCTGTTTTTT

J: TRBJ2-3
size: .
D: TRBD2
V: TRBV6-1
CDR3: CASSEALSSGGTDTQYF
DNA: TGTGCCAGCAGTGAAGCGCTGAGTAGCGGGGGCACAGATACGCAGTATTTT

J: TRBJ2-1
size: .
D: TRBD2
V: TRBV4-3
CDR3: CASSHLTSAIYNEQFF
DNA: TGCGCCAGCAGCCACCTTACTAGCGCCATCTACAATGAGCAGTTCTTC

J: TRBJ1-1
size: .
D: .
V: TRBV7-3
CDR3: CASSSGRNTEAFF
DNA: TGTGCCAGCAGCTCGGGGAGAAACACTGAAGCTTTCTTT

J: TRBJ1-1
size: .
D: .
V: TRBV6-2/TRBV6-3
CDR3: CASSYRQGGVNTEAFF
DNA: TGTGCCAGCAGTTACAGGCAGGGAGGGGTGAACACTGAAGCTTTCTTT

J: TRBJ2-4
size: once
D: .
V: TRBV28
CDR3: CASSLAGKNIQYF
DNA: TGTGCCAGCAGTTTAGCGGGGAAAAACATTCAGTACTTC

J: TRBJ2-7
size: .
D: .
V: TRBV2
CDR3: CASKALGYEQYF
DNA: TGTGCCAGCAAGGCCCTAGGCTACGAGCAGTACTTC

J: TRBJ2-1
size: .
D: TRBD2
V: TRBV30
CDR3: CACGRLAGDSNEQFF
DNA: TGTGCCTGCGGGCGGCTAGCGGGAGACAGCAATGAGCAGTTCTTC

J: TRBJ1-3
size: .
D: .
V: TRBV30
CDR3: CAWGGQINGNTIYF
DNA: TGTGCCTGGGGAGGACAGATAAATGGAAACACCATATATTTT

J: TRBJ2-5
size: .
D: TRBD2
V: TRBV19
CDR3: CASGFPGLVETQYF
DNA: TGTGCCAGTGGCTTTCCGGGACTAGTGGAGACCCAGTACTTC

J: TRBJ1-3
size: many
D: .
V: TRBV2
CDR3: CASSLGDTPGNTIYF
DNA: TGTGCCAGCAGCCTTGGGGACACACCTGGAAACACCATATATTTT

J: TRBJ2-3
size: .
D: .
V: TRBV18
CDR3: CASSPGADTQYF
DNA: TGTGCCAGCTCCCCCGGGGCAGATACGCAGTATTTT

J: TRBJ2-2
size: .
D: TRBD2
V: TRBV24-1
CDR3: CATSETTGRLPGTSGRTGELFF
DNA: TGTGCCACCAGTGAGACGACAGGTAGACTGCCCGGGACTAGCGGGAGAACCGGGGAGCTGTTTTTT

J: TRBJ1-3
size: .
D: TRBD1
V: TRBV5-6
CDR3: CASSPYDRGLGNTIYF
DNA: TGTGCCAGCAGCCCCTACGACAGGGGGCTCGGAAACACCATATATTTT

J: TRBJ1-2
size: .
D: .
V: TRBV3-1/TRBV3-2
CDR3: CASSQAQDYGYTF
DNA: TGTGCCAGCAGCCAAGCACAGGACTATGGCTACACCTTC

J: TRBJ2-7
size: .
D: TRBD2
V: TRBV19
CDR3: CASASGGGVNEQYF
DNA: TGTGCCAGTGCTAGCGGGGGGGGTGTGAACGAGCAGTACTTC

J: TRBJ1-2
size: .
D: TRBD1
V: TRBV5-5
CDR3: CASSLVIQGGYTF
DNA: TGTGCCAGCAGCTTGGTGATACAGGGGGGCTACACCTTC

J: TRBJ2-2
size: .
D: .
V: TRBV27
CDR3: CASSFHNTGELFF
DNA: TGCGCCAGCAGTTTTCATAACACCGGGGAGCTGTTTTTT

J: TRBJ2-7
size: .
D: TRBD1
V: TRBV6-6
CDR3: CASGRQGSHEQYF
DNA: TGTGCCAGCGGGAGACAGGGTTCCCACGAGCAGTACTTC

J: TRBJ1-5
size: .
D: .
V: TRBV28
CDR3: CASSSGPNNQPQHF
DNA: TGTGCCAGCAGTTCTGGGCCGAATAATCAGCCCCAGCATTTT

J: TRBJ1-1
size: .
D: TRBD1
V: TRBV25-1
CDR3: CASRGWTGTNTEAFF
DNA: TGTGCCAGCAGGGGTTGGACAGGGACGAACACTGAAGCTTTCTTT

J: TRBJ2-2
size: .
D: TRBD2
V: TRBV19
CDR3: CASSKTSGRSNTGELFF
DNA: TGTGCCAGTAGCAAGACTAGCGGGAGGTCAAACACCGGGGAGCTGTTTTTT

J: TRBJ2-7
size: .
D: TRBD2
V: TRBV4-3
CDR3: CASSPGLAGALYEQYF
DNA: TGCGCCAGCAGCCCGGGACTAGCGGGAGCTCTTTACGAGCAGTACTTC

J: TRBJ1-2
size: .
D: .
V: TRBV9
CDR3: CASSTTPGTRGHHTF
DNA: TGTGCCAGCAGCACGACCCCCGGGACGCGGGGGCACCACACCTTC

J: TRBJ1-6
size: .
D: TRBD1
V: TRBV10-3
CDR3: CAISGDRSNSPLHF
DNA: TGTGCCATCAGTGGGGACAGGTCTAATTCACCCCTCCACTTT

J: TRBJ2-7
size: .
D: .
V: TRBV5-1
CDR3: CASSLVDKAASPREQYF
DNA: TGCGCCAGCAGCTTGGTTGATAAAGCGGCCTCCCCGAGAGAGCAGTACTTC

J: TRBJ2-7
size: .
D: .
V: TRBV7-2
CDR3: CASSLGLGTGEQYF
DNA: TGTGCCAGCAGCTTAGGGCTAGGAACGGGCGAGCAGTACTTC

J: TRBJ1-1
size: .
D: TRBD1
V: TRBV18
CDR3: CASSPQGASTEAFF
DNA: TGTGCCAGCTCACCACAGGGGGCGAGCACTGAAGCTTTCTTT

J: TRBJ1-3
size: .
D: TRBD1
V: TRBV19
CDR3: CASGQGASGNTIYF
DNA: TGTGCCAGTGGACAGGGGGCCTCTGGAAACACCATATATTTT

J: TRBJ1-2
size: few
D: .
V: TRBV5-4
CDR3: CASSYGEGYGYTF
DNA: TGTGCCAGCAGCTACGGGGAGGGCTATGGCTACACCTTC

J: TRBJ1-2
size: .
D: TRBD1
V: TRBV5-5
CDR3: CASSPTPTGNLINYGYTF
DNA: TGTGCCAGCAGCCCTACTCCGACAGGGAACCTGATTAACTATGGCTACACCTTC

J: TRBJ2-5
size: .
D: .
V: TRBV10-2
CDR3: CASKAAGEETQYF
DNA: TGCGCCAGCAAGGCAGCAGGGGAAGAGACCCAGTACTTC

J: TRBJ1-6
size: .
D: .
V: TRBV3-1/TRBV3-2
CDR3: CASSLEPTSPNSPLHF
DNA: TGTGCCAGCAGCCTAGAGCCCACATCGCCAAATTCACCCCTCCACTTT

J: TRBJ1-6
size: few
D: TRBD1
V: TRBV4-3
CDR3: CASSRDRTGREPLHF
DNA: TGCGCCAGCAGCAGAGATAGGACAGGGAGGGAACCCCTCCACTTT

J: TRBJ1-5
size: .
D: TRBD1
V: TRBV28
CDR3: CASRPGTGGFGNQPQHF
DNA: TGTGCCAGCAGGCCCGGGACAGGGGGTTTCGGCAATCAGCCCCAGCATTTT

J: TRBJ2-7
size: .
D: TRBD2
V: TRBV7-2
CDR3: CASSSTSGYEQYF
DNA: TGTGCCAGCAGCTCCACTAGCGGCTACGAGCAGTACTTC

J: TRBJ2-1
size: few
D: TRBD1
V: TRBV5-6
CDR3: CASSSIRTGGYEQFF
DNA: TGTGCCAGCAGCTCTATCCGGACAGGGGGGTATGAGCAGTTCTTC

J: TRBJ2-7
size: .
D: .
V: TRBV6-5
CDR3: CASRRAYSYEQYF
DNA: TGTGCCAGCAGGCGGGCCTACTCCTACGAGCAGTACTTC

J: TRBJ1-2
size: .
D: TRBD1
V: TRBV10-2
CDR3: CAARQGYHGYTF
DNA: TGCGCCGCCAGACAGGGTTATCATGGCTACACCTTC

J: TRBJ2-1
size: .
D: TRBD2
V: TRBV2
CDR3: CASSTEREFNEQFF
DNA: TGTGCCAGCAGTACCGAGCGGGAGTTTAATGAGCAGTTCTTC

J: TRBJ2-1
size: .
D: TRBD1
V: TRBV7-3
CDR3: CASSSGGTVDNEQFF
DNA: TGTGCCAGCAGCTCCGGTGGGACAGTGGACAATGAGCAGTTCTTC

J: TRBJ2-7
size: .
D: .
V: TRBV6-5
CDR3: CASRGASQGEQYF
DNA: TGTGCCAGCAGGGGGGCTAGCCAGGGAGAGCAGTACTTC

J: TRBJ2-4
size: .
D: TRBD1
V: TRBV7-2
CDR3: CASSPGTGAPARNIQYF
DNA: TGTGCCAGCAGCCCAGGGACAGGGGCCCCTGCGAGGAACATTCAGTACTTC

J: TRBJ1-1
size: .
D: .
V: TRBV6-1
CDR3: CASSYNRVNTEAFF
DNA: TGTGCCAGCAGTTATAACAGGGTGAACACTGAAGCTTTCTTT

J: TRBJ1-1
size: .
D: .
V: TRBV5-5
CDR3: CASSFDGADTEAFF
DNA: TGTGCCAGCAGCTTTGATGGGGCGGACACTGAAGCTTTCTTT

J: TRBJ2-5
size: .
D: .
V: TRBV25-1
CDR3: CASSDSGRETQYF
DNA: TGTGCCAGCAGTGATTCAGGGAGGGAGACCCAGTACTTC

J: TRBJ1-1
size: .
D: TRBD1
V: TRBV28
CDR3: CASSPAGQGNTEAFF
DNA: TGTGCCAGCAGTCCAGCGGGACAGGGAAACACTGAAGCTTTCTTT

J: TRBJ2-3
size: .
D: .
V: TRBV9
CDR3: CASSVAEGRGTQYF
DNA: TGTGCCAGCAGCGTAGCTGAAGGGCGGGGAACGCAGTATTTT

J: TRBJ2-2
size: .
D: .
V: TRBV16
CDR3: CASSYDRTGELFF
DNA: TGTGCCAGCAGTTACGATAGAACCGGGGAGCTGTTTTTT

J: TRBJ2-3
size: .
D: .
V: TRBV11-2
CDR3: CASGRDFSVDTQYF
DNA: TGTGCCAGCGGCAGGGACTTCAGCGTCGATACGCAGTATTTT

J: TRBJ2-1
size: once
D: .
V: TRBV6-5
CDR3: CASSGTGTPYNEQFF
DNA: TGTGCCAGCAGCGGCACAGGGACCCCCTACAATGAGCAGTTCTTC

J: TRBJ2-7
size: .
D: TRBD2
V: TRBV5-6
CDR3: CASSLRFAGGSYEQYF
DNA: TGTGCCAGCAGCTTGCGGTTTGCGGGGGGATCCTACGAGCAGTACTTC

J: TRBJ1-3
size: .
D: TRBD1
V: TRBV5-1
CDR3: CASSRPTGSGNTIYF
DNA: TGCGCCAGCAGCCGACCGACAGGGTCTGGAAACACCATATATTTT

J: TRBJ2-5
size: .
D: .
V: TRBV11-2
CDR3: CASSERGGGYAETQYF
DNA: TGTGCCAGCAGCGAGCGTGGGGGCGGGTACGCAGAGACCCAGTACTTC

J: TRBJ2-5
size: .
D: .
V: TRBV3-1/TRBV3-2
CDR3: CASSQVAPGLGETQYF
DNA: TGTGCCAGCAGCCAAGTCGCCCCGGGACTGGGAGAGACCCAGTACTTC